This TCR beta chain stems from a study of blood T cell repertoires in COVID-19. Looking at the study overall: The study drew acute and convalescent COVID-19 samples from the United States, Italy and Spain. Nucleic acid was either cDNA or gDNA, and it came from T cells, B-cell-depleted T cells, or PBMCs.

Germline lookup yields CDR1 MGHRA and CDR2 YSYEKL. The CDR3 has 16 amino acids. V gave up 1 base and J gave up 2 bases; unmatched junction bases: 7. The repertoire was sequenced with immunoSEQ multiplex PCR; TCRdb's copy has only in-frame clones and lacks some. The sample yields about 250,000 clones, more than 75% seen once. The chain is built from TRBV4-1 and TRBJ1-1, with 7 positions matching TRBD1. The receptor comes from a woman between 50 and 59 years old who had recovered from COVID-19. Sequences were obtained from PBMCs or T cells enriched from blood (not recorded which). The CDR3 nucleotides read TGCGCCAGCAGCCAAGCGCCCGGGACAGAAAACACTGAAGCTTTCTTT. It translates to CASSQAPGTENTEAFF.